One and the same sample provided the 28 T cell receptor beta chains below, sequenced in a study of early T cells in non-severe SARS-CoV-2 infection. TCRdb called the 5' RACE reads again in MiXCR, with one record for every CDR3 protein. The table records 70,000 to 75,000 distinct CDR3 sequences, 9% to 15% of them present only once. Sequenced input: whole blood. The receptor source for this set is an adult who was a healthcare worker with PCR-confirmed SARS-CoV-2 infection or an uninfected control (not recorded which).

This clonotype was found a few times. CDR3 nucleotide sequence: TGCGCCAGCAGCCTGTTGACTAGCGGGAGCCGAGATACGCAGTATTTT. Translating gives CASSLLTSGSRDTQYF. V usage is TRBV4-1 and J usage is TRBJ2-3; TRBD2 aligns across 12 bases. The CDR3 spans 16 residues. Losses at the gene ends were 4 bases for V and 5 bases for J; bases not matched to a gene: 7. Looked up from germline, CDR1 is MGHRA and CDR2 is YSYEKL.

This clonotype was picked up many times. The chain recombines TRBV10-3 with TRBJ2-5; TRBD2 matches 12 bases. V shed 2 bases, J shed 1 base, and the junction held 2 bases outside the gene matches. Germline lookup yields CDR1 ENHRY and CDR2 SYGVKD. The length of the CDR3 is 16 residues. The CDR3 protein is CAISEGLAGTQETQYF. CDR3 sequence (DNA): TGTGCCATCAGTGAGGGACTAGCGGGAACCCAAGAGACCCAGTACTTC.

This clonotype was counted ten times or more. This CDR3 reads CASSLGTYGYTF. Written as DNA, the CDR3 is TGTGCCAGCAGTTTAGGGACCTATGGCTACACCTTC. This rearrangement joins TRBV28 to TRBJ1-2; possibly TRBD1 for D (5 bases). V lost 2 bases, J lost 4 bases, and 5 bases lay in between. The CDR3 consists of 12 residues. CDR1 and CDR2 (germline): MDHEN, SYDVKM.

This clonotype has a count of ten or more. The V and J genes are TRBV20-1 and TRBJ1-1; possibly TRBD1 for D (5 bases). Germline CDR1 reads DFQATT; CDR2 reads SNEGSKA (reference sequence). This CDR3 is built from 12 residues. Trimming took off 4 bases at V and 1 base at J, with 7 bases between the two ends. The CDR3: CSANGGNTEAFF. CDR3 nucleotides: TGCAGTGCTAATGGGGGGAACACTGAAGCTTTCTTT.

This clonotype has at least ten counts. This chain joins TRBV28 and TRBJ2-1, with TRBD2 matching over 12 bases. Germline CDR1 is MDHEN and CDR2 is SYDVKM. This CDR3 comprises 16 residues. The trim removed 3 bases at V and 7 bases at J, leaving 7 bases unmatched. The CDR3 sequence: CASSLPSGRAWNEQFF. CDR3 DNA: TGTGCCAGCAGTTTGCCTAGCGGGAGGGCCTGGAATGAGCAGTTCTTC.

The V gene is TRBV5-6, the J gene TRBJ2-1; 8 bases agree with TRBD1. The J segment lost 0 bases and the V segment lost 4 bases, leaving 3 bases of the junction unmatched. The CDR3 spans 15 residues. CDR1 is SGHDT and CDR2 is YYEEEE in the germline V gene. The CDR3 loop reads CASSEDRDSYNEQFF. CDR3 nucleotides: TGTGCCAGCAGCGAGGACAGGGACTCCTACAATGAGCAGTTCTTC.

The rearrangement joins TRBV19 to TRBJ2-2; D perhaps matches TRBD2 (5 bases). V was shortened by 2 bases and J by 4 bases, with 8 bases between the two germline ends. Germline CDR1 reads LNHDA; CDR2 reads SQIVND (reference sequence). The CDR3 is made up of 14 amino acids. CDR3 bases: TGTGCCAGTAGTATAAGCCGGGGCACCGGGGAGCTGTTTTTT. This translates into CASSISRGTGELFF.

The chain recombines TRBV3-1 with TRBJ2-7; TRBD2 might be the D (5 bases). Trimming pared 4 bases from V and 0 bases from J, leaving 7 bases between. CDR3 length equals 13 residues. Germline CDR1 reads LGHDT; CDR2 reads YNNKEL (reference sequence). The CDR3 bases are TGTGCCAGCAGCCCCGGGATCTCCTACGAGCAGTACTTC. Its protein product is CASSPGISYEQYF.

This clonotype was counted many times. The chain joins TRBV29-1 to TRBJ2-1, with 9 nucleotides matching TRBD2. This CDR3 is 15 amino acids long. The V and J ends lost 7 bases and 2 bases, in that order; junction bases with no gene match: 9. CDR1 and CDR2 from the germline V gene are SQVTM and ANQGSEA. In DNA form, the CDR3 reads TGCAGCGCCTCCCTAGCGGGAAGGGCCTACAATGAGCAGTTCTTC. Its translation: CSASLAGRAYNEQFF.

This clonotype was detected ten times or more. The V gene is TRBV27, the J gene TRBJ2-6; D is possibly TRBD2 (5 bases). The CDR3 covers 14 residues. Trimming stripped 5 bases from V and 0 bases from J, with 5 bases between. Germline V gene sequence: CDR1 MNHEY, CDR2 SMNVEV (reference sequence). CDR3 sequence (DNA): TGTGCCAGCAGTGGAGGCTCTGGGGCCAACGTCCTGACTTTC. Amino acid sequence: CASSGGSGANVLTF. Full variable domain (remainder filled in from reference TRBV27 and TRBJ2-6): EAQVTQNPRYLITVTGKKLTVTCSQNMNHEYMSWYRQDPGLGLRQIYYSMNVEVTDKGDVPEGYKVSRKEKRNFPLILESPSPNQTSLYFCASSGGSGANVLTFGAGSRLTVL.

This clonotype was detected many times. CDR3 nucleotides: TGTGCCAGCAGTCGCCGGGACAGAACCTCTGGGGCCAACGTCCTGACTTTC. Amino acids: CASSRRDRTSGANVLTF. This sequence joins TRBV27 and TRBJ2-6; 7 bases agree with TRBD1. The CDR3 totals 17 residues. CDR1 is MNHEY and CDR2 is SMNVEV in the germline V gene (reference sequence). Trimming at V came to 5 bases and at J to 0 bases, leaving 7 bases not matched to a gene. Full variable domain (outside the CDR3, taken from reference TRBV27 and TRBJ2-6): EAQVTQNPRYLITVTGKKLTVTCSQNMNHEYMSWYRQDPGLGLRQIYYSMNVEVTDKGDVPEGYKVSRKEKRNFPLILESPSPNQTSLYFCASSRRDRTSGANVLTFGAGSRLTVL.

Ten or more counts support this clonotype. The rearrangement joins TRBV23-1 to TRBJ2-7, with D perhaps given as TRBD1 or TRBD2 (6 bases each). TRBV23-1 is noted as an ORF with a role that remains uncertain. With 4 bases removed from V and 2 bases from J, the gap between germline ends came to 18 bases. The CDR3 has 16 residues. CDR3 loop: CASSPPGEAGAYEQYF. Written as DNA, the CDR3 is TGCGCCAGCAGTCCCCCCGGGGAGGCAGGGGCCTACGAGCAGTACTTC.

This clonotype was observed many times. In DNA form, the CDR3 reads TGTGCCAGCAGCTTAAGAAGGGCAGGGGGTTTAGACGAGCAGTACTTC. It codes for CASSLRRAGGLDEQYF. This chain uses TRBV7-6 with TRBJ2-7; 7 bases are shared with TRBD1. J was trimmed by 5 bases and V by 2 bases; bases with no gene match: 12. This CDR3 region has 16 residues. The V gene's germline CDR1 is SGHVS and CDR2 FNYEAQ.

The chain joins TRBV7-8 to TRBJ2-5; 10 positions agree with TRBD1. The germline V gene encodes CDR1 SGHVS and CDR2 FQNEAQ. This CDR3 contains 14 residues. V trimming: 4 bases; J trimming: 5 bases; junction bases outside the gene matches: 4. The CDR3 sequence is CASSSTGGEETQYF. CDR3 in DNA: TGTGCCAGCAGCTCGACAGGGGGCGAGGAGACCCAGTACTTC.

In its sample, this clonotype was seen a few times. This sequence joins TRBV27 and TRBJ2-2; D unclear. V gave up 7 bases and J gave up 8 bases, with 8 bases separating them. Germline CDR1 MNHEY, CDR2 SMNVEV (reference sequence). The CDR3 totals 11 residues. In nucleotides, the CDR3 is TGTGCCAGCACCGATTCTGGGGAGCTGTTTTTT. It translates to CASTDSGELFF.

This clonotype has ten or more counts. The rearrangement links TRBV6-5 to TRBJ2-1, with 11 bases fitting TRBD2. The CDR3 is made up of 15 amino acids. Germline V gene lookup returns CDR1 MNHEY and CDR2 SVGAGI. V was clipped by 5 bases and J by 8 bases; unmatched bases: 8. This chain's CDR3 is CASSPLAGGPDEQFF. DNA for the CDR3: TGTGCCAGCAGTCCTTTAGCGGGAGGGCCTGATGAGCAGTTCTTC.

On this clonotype: This may be a read error, as it is one base from a much larger clone. CDR3 protein: CASSLVSATGEVFF. CDR3 nucleotide sequence: TGCGCCAGCAGCTTGGTGTCCGCCACCGGGGAGGTGTTTTTT. The chain uses TRBV5-1 and TRBJ2-2, with D perhaps matching TRBD2 (6 bases). This CDR3 is built from 14 residues. The V gene's germline CDR1 is SGHRS and CDR2 YFSETQ. Full variable domain (remainder filled in from reference TRBV5-1 and TRBJ2-2): KAGVTQTPRYLIKTRGQQVTLSCSPISGHRSVSWYQQTPGQGLQFLFEYFSETQRNKGNFPGRFSGRQFSNSRSEMNVSTLELGDSALYLCASSLVSATGEVFFGEGSRLTVL.

Only a few counts were recorded for this clonotype. CDR3 protein: CASSPRTGVNQPQHF. In nucleotides, the CDR3 is TGTGCCAGCAGTCCCCGGACAGGGGTTAATCAGCCCCAGCATTTT. J is TRBJ1-5 and V is TRBV6-6, with 9 bases fitting TRBD1. The CDR3 loop spans 15 amino acids. Germline V gene lookup returns CDR1 MNHNY and CDR2 SVGAGI (reference sequence). With 5 bases clipped from V and 4 bases from J, the junction kept 6 bases outside the gene matches.

This clonotype was counted ten times or more. The chain recombines TRBV6-1 with TRBJ2-2; a weak D match, TRBD2 (7 bases). The CDR3 runs 14 residues. The V end lost 6 bases, the J end lost 4 bases, and 12 bases lay between the germline ends. CDR1 is MNHNS and CDR2 is SASEGT in the germline V gene. The CDR3 region has the DNA TGTGCCAGCAGAGCGGGACACCTCACCGGGGAGCTGTTTTTT. It codes for CASRAGHLTGELFF.

This clonotype appeared many times. This chain links TRBV3-1 with TRBJ1-3; no reliable D call. CDR1 is LGHDT and CDR2 is YNNKEL in the germline V gene (reference sequence). Trimming took off 1 base at V and 7 bases at J, with 8 bases between the two ends. CDR3 length equals 13 residues. The CDR3 region is CASSQGSGNTIYF. CDR3 sequence (DNA): TGTGCCAGCAGCCAAGGTTCAGGCAACACCATATATTTT.

The gene calls are TRBV5-4 and TRBJ2-2; tentative D call: TRBD2 (5 bases). V was shortened by 4 bases and J by 2 bases, with 12 bases between the two germline ends. CDR1 and CDR2 (germline): SGHNT, YYREEE (reference sequence). This CDR3 is built from 15 residues. The CDR3 nucleotides are TGTGCCAGCAGCAATCAGCGGCTTAACACCGGGGAGCTGTTTTTT. It encodes CASSNQRLNTGELFF.

This clonotype has a count of ten or more. V usage is TRBV12-3 or TRBV12-4 and J usage is TRBJ1-5; D is unclear. The germline V and J ends were trimmed by 2 bases and 4 bases, with 21 bases remaining between them. CDR3 length: 18 amino acids. The CDR3 DNA reads as TGTGCCAGCAGTTTAACCCTTTTCAGCGCGGTGGGGAATCAGCCCCAGCATTTT. Protein product: CASSLTLFSAVGNQPQHF.

This clonotype came up many times. The V gene is TRBV28, the J gene TRBJ2-7; 7 nucleotides match TRBD2. CDR3 length: 14 amino acids. CDR1 is MDHEN, CDR2 SYDVKM, per germline. Trimming at V came to 5 bases and at J to 2 bases, leaving 6 bases not matched to a gene. Here the CDR3 reads CASSPPGLAYEQYF. CDR3 bases: TGTGCCAGCAGTCCTCCTGGACTAGCCTACGAGCAGTACTTC.

This clonotype has ten or more counts. The V and J genes are TRBV4-1 and TRBJ2-6; TRBD2 is a possible D gene (6 bases). V lost 0 bases and J 0 bases, leaving 6 bases between the germline ends. The CDR3 covers 16 residues. The germline gives CDR1 MGHRA, CDR2 YSYEKL. CDR3 DNA: TGCGCCAGCAGCCAAGAGGAGGGCTCTGGGGCCAACGTCCTGACTTTC. This sequence encodes CASSQEEGSGANVLTF.

This clonotype was detected many times. The chain is built from TRBV7-8 and TRBJ2-1; 7 nucleotides line up with TRBD2. The CDR3 has 14 residues. The junction had 4 bases not matched to a gene; V was cut back by 5 bases and J by 3 bases. The germline V gene encodes CDR1 SGHVS and CDR2 FQNEAQ. CDR3 sequence reads: CASSPWGGYNEQFF. As DNA, the CDR3 is TGTGCCAGCAGCCCCTGGGGGGGCTACAATGAGCAGTTCTTC.

Regarding this clonotype: The junction shows a germline mismatch at one end, possibly a read error. This chain links TRBV14 with TRBJ2-1, with D perhaps being TRBD1 or TRBD2 (7 bases each). This CDR3 spans 15 amino acids. Germline V gives CDR1 SGHDN, CDR2 FVKESK. Here the CDR3 DNA reads TGTACCAGCAGGGGGAGGGCCGGGTCCTACAATGAGCAGTTCTTC. It translates to CTSRGRAGSYNEQFF.

This clonotype has just one count. A much larger clone sits a single nucleotide away, making a read error possible. This rearrangement joins TRBV24-1 to TRBJ1-1, with a tentative D call TRBD1 (5 bases). Trimming stripped 4 bases from V and 3 bases from J, with 17 bases between. Germline values: CDR1 KGHDR, CDR2 SFDVKD. The CDR3 is 16 residues long. CDR3 loop: CATSDASWTPYTEAFF. CDR3 nucleotides: TGTGCCACCAGTGACGCCTCTTGGACACCATACACTGAAGCTTTCTTT.

This clonotype has just a few counts. The J gene is TRBJ2-7, the V gene TRBV2; the D gene is possibly TRBD1 (6 bases). The CDR3 loop spans 14 amino acids. The germline V gene encodes CDR1 SNHLY and CDR2 FYNNEI. Trimming stripped 7 bases from V and 3 bases from J, with 16 bases between. The CDR3 DNA sequence: TGTGCCAGCAAGGGGGAAGACAGCTTCTACGAGCAGTACTTC. Translation: CASKGEDSFYEQYF.